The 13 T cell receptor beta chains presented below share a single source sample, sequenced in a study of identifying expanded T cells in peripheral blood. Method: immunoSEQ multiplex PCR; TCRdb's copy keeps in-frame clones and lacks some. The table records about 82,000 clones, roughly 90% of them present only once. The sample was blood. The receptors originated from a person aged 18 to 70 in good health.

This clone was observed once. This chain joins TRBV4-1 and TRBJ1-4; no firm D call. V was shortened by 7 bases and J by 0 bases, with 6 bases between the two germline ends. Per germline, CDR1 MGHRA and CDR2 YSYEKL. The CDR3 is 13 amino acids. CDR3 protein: CASMEATNEKLFF. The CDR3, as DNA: TGCGCCAGCATGGAAGCAACTAATGAAAAACTGTTTTTT.

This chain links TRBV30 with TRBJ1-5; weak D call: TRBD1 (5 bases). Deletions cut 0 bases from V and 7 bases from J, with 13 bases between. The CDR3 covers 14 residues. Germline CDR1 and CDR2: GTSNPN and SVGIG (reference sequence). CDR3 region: CAWSVSGIRQPQHF. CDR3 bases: TGTGCCTGGAGTGTATCAGGGATAAGGCAGCCCCAGCATTTT.

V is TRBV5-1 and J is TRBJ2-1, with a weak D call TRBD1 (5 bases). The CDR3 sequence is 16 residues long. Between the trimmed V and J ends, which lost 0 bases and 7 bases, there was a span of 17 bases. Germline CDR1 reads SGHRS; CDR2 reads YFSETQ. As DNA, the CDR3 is TGCGCCAGCAGCTTGGAAGCAGGGTCAGCTGGAAATGAGCAGTTCTTC. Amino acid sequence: CASSLEAGSAGNEQFF.

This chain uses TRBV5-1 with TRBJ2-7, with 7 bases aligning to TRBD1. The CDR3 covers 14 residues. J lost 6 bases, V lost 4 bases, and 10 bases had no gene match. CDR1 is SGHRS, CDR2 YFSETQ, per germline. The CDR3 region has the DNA TGCGCCAGCAGCCTCCGGGACAGTGGCGTCGAGCAGTACTTC. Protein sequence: CASSLRDSGVEQYF.

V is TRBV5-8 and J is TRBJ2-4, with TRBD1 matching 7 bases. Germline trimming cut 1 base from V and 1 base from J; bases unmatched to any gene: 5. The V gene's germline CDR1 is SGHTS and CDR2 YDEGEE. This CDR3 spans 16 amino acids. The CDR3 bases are TGTGCCAGCAGCTTGACAGGGGATAGGGCCAAAAACATTCAGTACTTC. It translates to CASSLTGDRAKNIQYF.

The CDR3 DNA reads TGTGCCAGCAGCAAAGGGCCCTATGGCTACACCTTC. It translates to CASSKGPYGYTF. The chain uses TRBV21-1 and TRBJ1-2; TRBD1 is the table's D call and was not checked against the DNA. TRBV21-1 is deemed a pseudogene. The CDR3 has 12 residues.

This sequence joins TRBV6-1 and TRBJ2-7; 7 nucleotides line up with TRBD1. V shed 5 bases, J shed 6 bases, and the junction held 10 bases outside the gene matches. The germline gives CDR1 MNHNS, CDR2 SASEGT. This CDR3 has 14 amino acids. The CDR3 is CASSRGQNEGEQYF. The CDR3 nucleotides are TGTGCCAGCAGTAGGGGGCAAAACGAGGGCGAGCAGTACTTC.

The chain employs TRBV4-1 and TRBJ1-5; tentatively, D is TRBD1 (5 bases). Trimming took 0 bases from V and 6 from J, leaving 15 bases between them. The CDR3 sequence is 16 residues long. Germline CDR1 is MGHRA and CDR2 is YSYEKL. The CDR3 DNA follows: TGCGCCAGCAGCCAAGAATGGACACTTGGCGGTCAGCCCCAGCATTTT. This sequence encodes CASSQEWTLGGQPQHF.

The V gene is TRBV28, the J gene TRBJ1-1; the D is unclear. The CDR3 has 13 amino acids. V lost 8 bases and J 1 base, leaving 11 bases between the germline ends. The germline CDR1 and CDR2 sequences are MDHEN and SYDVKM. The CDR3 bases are TGTGCCAGCCTATTCCGGGGGAACACTGAAGCTTTCTTT. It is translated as CASLFRGNTEAFF.

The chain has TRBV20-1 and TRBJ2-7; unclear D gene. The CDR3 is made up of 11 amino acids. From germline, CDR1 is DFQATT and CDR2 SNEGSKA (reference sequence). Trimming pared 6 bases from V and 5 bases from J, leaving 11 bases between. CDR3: CSAKSLNEQYF. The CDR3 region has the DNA TGCAGTGCCAAGAGCCTAAACGAGCAGTACTTC.

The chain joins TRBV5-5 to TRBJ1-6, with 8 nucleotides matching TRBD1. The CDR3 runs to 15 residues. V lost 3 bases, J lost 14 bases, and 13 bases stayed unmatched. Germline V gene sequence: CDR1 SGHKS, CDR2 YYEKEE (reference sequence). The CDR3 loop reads CASSSGEDREDTLHF. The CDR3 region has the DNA TGTGCCAGCAGCTCGGGGGAGGACAGGGAAGATACCCTCCACTTT.

This CDR3 reads CASRDYGTGSHGYTF. The CDR3 nucleotides are TGTGCCAGCAGGGACTACGGGACAGGGAGTCATGGCTACACCTTC. V gene TRBV6-1 combines with J gene TRBJ1-2; 9 positions match TRBD1. The V segment lost 6 bases and the J segment 6 bases; nucleotides outside the gene matches: 11. This CDR3 spans 15 amino acids. CDR1 is MNHNS, CDR2 SASEGT, per germline.

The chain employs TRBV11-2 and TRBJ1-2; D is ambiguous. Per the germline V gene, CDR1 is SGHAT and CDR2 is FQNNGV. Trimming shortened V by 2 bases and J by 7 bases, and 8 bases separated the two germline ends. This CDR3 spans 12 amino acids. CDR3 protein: CASSLTGSGYTF. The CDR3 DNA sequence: TGTGCCAGCAGCTTAACGGGCTCTGGCTACACCTTC.